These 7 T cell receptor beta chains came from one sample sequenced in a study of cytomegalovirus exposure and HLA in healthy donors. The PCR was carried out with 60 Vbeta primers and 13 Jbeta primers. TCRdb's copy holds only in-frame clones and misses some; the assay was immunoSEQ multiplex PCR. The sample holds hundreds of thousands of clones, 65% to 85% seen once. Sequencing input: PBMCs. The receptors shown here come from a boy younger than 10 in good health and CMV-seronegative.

CDR3 amino acids: CASSLDRDSSNQPQHF. The CDR3 DNA follows: TGTGCCAGCAGCTTAGACAGGGATTCCAGCAATCAGCCCCAGCATTTT. The chain links TRBV5-6 to TRBJ1-5, with TRBD1 matching 7 bases. This CDR3 is built from 16 residues. Looked up from germline, CDR1 is SGHDT and CDR2 is YYEEEE. Trimming took 2 bases from V and 1 from J; bases not matched to a gene: 6.

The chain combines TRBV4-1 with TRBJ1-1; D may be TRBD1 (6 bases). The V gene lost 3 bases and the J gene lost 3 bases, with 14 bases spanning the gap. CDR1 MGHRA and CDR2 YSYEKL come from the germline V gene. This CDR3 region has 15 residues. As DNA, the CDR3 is TGCGCCAGCAGCCAGGGCGCTTGGACAGACACTGAAGCTTTCTTT. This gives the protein CASSQGAWTDTEAFF.

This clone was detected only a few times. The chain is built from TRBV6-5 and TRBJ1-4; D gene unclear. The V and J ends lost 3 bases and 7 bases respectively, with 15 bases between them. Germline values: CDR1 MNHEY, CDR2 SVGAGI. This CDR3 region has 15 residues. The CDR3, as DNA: TGTGCCAGCAGTTATATCGGGAGAGAAGGTGAAAAACTGTTTTTT. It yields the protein CASSYIGREGEKLFF.

Here the CDR3 reads CASTLRGFGYGYTF. The DNA of the CDR3 is TGTGCCAGCACCCTAAGGGGGTTCGGCTATGGCTACACCTTC. The chain couples TRBV2 to TRBJ1-2; a weak D match, TRBD1 (6 bases). This CDR3 contains 14 residues. V lost 7 bases to trimming and J lost 4 bases, with 16 bases between them. Germline CDR1 reads SNHLY; CDR2 reads FYNNEI. The variable domain in full, with the rest retrieved from reference TRBV2 and TRBJ1-2, is EPEVTQTPSHQVTQMGQEVILRCVPISNHLYFYWYRQILGQKVEFLVSFYNNEISEKSEIFDDQFSVERPDGSNFTLKIRSTKLEDSAMYFCASTLRGFGYGYTFGSGTRLTVV.

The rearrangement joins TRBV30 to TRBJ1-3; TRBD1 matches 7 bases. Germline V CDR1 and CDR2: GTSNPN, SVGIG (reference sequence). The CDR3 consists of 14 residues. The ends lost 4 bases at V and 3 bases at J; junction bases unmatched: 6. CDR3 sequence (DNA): TGTGCCTGGAACCGAAGGACAGGTGGAAACACCATATATTTT. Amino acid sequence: CAWNRRTGGNTIYF.

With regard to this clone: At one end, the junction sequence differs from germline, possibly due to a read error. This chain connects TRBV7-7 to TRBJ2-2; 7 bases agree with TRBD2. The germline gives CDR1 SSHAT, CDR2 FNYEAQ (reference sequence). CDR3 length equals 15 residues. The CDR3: CASSRSGTNTGELFF. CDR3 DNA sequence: TGTGCTAGCAGCCGAAGCGGGACGAACACCGGGGAGCTGTTTTTT.

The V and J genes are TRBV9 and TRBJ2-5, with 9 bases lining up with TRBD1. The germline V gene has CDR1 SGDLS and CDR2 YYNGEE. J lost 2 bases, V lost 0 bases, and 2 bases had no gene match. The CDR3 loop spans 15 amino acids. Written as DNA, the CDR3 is TGTGCCAGCAGCGTAGACGGACAGGGGCAAGAGACCCAGTACTTC. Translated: CASSVDGQGQETQYF.